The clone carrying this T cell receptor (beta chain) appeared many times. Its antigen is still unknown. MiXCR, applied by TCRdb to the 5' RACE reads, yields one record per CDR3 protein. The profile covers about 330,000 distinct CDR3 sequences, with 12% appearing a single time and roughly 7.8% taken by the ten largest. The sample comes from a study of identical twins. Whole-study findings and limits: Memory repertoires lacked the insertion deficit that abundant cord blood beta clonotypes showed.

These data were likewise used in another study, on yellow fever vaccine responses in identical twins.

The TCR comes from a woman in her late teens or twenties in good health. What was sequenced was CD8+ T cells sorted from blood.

CDR3 sequence (DNA): TGTGCCAGCAGTTTTGGAGGGGGCGAGACCCAGTACTTC. Amino acid sequence: CASSFGGGETQYF. The chain combines TRBV12-3 or TRBV12-4 with TRBJ2-5, with D maybe TRBD1 (7 bases). The CDR3 length is 13 residues. V shed 3 bases and J shed 5 bases, with 10 bases lying between them.